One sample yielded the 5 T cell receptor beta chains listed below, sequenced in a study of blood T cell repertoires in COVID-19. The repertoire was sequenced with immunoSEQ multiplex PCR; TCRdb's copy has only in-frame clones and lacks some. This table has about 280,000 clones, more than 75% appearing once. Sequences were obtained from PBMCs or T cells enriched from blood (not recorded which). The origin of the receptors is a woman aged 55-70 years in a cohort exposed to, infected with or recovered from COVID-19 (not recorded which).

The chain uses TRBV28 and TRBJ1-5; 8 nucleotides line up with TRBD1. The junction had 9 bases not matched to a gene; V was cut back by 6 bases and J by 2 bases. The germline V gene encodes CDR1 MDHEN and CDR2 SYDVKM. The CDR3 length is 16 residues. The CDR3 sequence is CASRTDRGGRNQPQHF. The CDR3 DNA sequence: TGTGCCAGCAGAACCGACAGGGGCGGACGCAATCAGCCCCAGCATTTT.

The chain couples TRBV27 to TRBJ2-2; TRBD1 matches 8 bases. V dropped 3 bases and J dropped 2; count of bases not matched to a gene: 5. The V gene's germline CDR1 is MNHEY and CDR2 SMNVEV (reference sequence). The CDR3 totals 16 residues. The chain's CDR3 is CASSLGGTGNTGELFF. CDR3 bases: TGTGCCAGCAGTTTGGGCGGGACAGGTAACACCGGGGAGCTGTTTTTT.

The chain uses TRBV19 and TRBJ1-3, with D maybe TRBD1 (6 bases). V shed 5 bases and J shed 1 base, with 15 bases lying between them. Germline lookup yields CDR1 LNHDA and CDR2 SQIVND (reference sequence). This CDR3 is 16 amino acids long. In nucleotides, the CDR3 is TGTGCCAGTAGTCCCCTCCGAGGGGGTTCTGGAAACACCATATATTTT. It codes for CASSPLRGGSGNTIYF.

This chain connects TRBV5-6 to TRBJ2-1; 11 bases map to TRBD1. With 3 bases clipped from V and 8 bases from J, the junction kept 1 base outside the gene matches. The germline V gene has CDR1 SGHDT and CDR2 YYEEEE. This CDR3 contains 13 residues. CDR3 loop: CASSWTGGDEQFF. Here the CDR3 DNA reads TGTGCCAGCAGCTGGACAGGGGGCGATGAGCAGTTCTTC. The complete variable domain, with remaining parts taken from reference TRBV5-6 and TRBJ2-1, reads DAGVTQSPTHLIKTRGQQVTLRCSPKSGHDTVSWYQQALGQGPQFIFQYYEEEERQRGNFPDRFSGHQFPNYSSELNVNALLLGDSALYLCASSWTGGDEQFFGPGTRLTVL.

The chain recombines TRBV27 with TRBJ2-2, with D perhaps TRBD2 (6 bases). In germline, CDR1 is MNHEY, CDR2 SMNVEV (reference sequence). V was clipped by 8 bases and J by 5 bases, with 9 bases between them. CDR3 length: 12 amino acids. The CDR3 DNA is TGTGCCAGCCTTGGGGGGACCGGGGAGCTGTTTTTT. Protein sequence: CASLGGTGELFF.